This record looks at one T cell receptor beta chain sequence and its context. This sample is drawn from a study of blood T cell repertoires in COVID-19. Study at large: Researchers got acute and convalescent COVID-19 samples from the United States, Italy and Spain. PBMCs, B-cell-depleted T cells, or T cells were the source of the cDNA or gDNA that made up the material.

Per the original methods: Estimated nucleated cell counts came from reference gene primer amplification. The data were produced by immunoSEQ multiplex PCR, yet TCRdb's version contains in-frame clones alone and is incomplete. Clone size and V and J calls were adopted from that table, with D and trimming inferred from the DNA. The sample holds roughly 400,000 clones, about 90% seen once. Recruited during active infection, patients (from Seattle) were subsequently followed longitudinally. V was clipped by 4 bases and J by 4 bases, with 14 bases between them. CDR1 and CDR2 from the germline V gene are LGHNT and FRNRAP. This CDR3 comprises 15 residues.

Sequencing was done on a sample of peripheral blood. The chain is built from TRBV12-5 and TRBJ2-1; TRBD2 might be the D (6 bases). This receptor was identified in a woman in her sixties or seventies with COVID-19, enrolled during active disease. This CDR3 reads CASGSSVRGYNEQFF. CDR3 nucleotides: TGTGCTAGTGGTTCCTCCGTTCGGGGGTACAATGAGCAGTTCTTC.